This TCR beta chain stems from a study of cytomegalovirus exposure and HLA in healthy donors. Comments on this clone: The antigen is undetermined.

Primers for the PCR totalled 60 Vbeta and 13 Jbeta. Sequenced by immunoSEQ multiplex PCR; TCRdb stores in-frame clones only, minus some. This sample lists about 99,000 clones; its ten largest clones have about 3.5%. This CDR3 is 13 amino acids long. Germline values: CDR1 KGHSH, CDR2 LQKENI. Study-wide points: Later on, an analysis found that several of the most significant clusters appeared to be linked to common viral pathogens, which included parvovirus B19. In a later analysis, productive TCRs from donors in an Asian-associated ancestry cluster reportedly carried fewer N-insertions than the cohort mean.

This TCR was sampled from a man between 35 and 55 years old in good health and CMV-seronegative. Sequencing was carried out using PBMCs. This chain connects TRBV18 to TRBJ2-5, with 13 bases aligning to TRBD2. TRBJ2-7 explains the end of the DNA better; the J call may be wrong. In DNA, the CDR3 is TGTGCCAGCTCTGGACTAGCGGGGGTCGAGCAGTACTTC. This sequence encodes CASSGLAGVEQYF.